The T cell receptor (beta chain) described here comes from a study of shared clonotypes between healthy human individuals. Regarding the study as a whole: The represented genetic and exposure-history diversity was limited by the small number of donors.

As concerns this clone: As yet, its antigen is unknown.

Between the trimmed V and J ends, which lost 5 bases and 3 bases, there was a span of 15 bases. The CDR3 is 15 residues long. The germline gives CDR1 SGHTA, CDR2 FQGTGA. Using immunoSEQ multiplex PCR, the repertoire was profiled, and TCRdb retains in-frame clones only, with some absent. The sample has 2 million to 2.5 million clones, under 95% seen once. This sequence joins TRBV7-3 and TRBJ2-3, with D perhaps TRBD2 (6 bases). The origin of this receptor is a young man in good health. Some clones in this sample may be carry-over from other donors' samples. The sample taken for sequencing was naive CD4+ T cells from PBMCs. Subset reported: CD45RA+ positively selected. CDR3 nucleotides: TGTGCCAGCAGCAAAGACGGGGAGGTAACAGATACGCAGTATTTT. It is translated as CASSKDGEVTDTQYF.